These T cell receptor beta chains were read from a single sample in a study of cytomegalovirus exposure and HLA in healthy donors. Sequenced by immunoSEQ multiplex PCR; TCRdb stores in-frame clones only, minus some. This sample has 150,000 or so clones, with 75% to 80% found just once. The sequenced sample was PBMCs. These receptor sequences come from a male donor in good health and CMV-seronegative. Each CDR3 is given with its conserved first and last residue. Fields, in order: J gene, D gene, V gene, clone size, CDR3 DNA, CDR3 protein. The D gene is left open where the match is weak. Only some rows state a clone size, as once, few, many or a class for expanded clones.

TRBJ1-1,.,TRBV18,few,TGTGCCAGCTCACCACAGGGGATGAACACTGAAGCTTTCTTT,CASSPQGMNTEAFF
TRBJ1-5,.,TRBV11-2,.,TGTGCCAGCAGCTTAGTTCCAGGGGTCTTGAACCAGCCCCAGCATTTT,CASSLVPGVLNQPQHF
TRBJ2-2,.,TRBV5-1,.,TGCGCCAGCCACAGGTCGGAGAGTGTCGGGGAGCTGTTTTTT,CASHRSESVGELFF
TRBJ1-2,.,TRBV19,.,TGTGCCAGTAGTGGATCGGGGGTGGATGGCTACACCTTC,CASSGSGVDGYTF
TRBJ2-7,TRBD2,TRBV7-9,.,TGTTCCAGCAGCTGGACTAGCGGGAGGTGGTACGAGCAGTACTTC,CSSSWTSGRWYEQYF
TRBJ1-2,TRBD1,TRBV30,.,TGTGCCTGGAGTGTCGGGGCAGGGGGTTACACCTTC,CAWSVGAGGYTF
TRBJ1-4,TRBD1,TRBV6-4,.,TGTGCCAGCAGTGAACAGGGGATATCACCTAATGAAAAACTGTTTTTT,CASSEQGISPNEKLFF
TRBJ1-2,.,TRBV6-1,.,TGTGCCAGCAGTTATATCCCTGCGGGAGCTGGCTACACCTTC,CASSYIPAGAGYTF
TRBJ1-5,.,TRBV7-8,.,TGTGCCAGCAGCTTAGGGGACATCAATCAGCCCCAGCATTTT,CASSLGDINQPQHF
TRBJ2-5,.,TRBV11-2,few,TGTGCCAGCAGCTTAGGCTTCGGGGAACTGCGAGGGGAGACCCAGTACTTC,CASSLGFGELRGETQYF
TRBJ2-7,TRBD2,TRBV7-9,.,TGTGCCAGCAGCTCCCGGGACTATCCCTACGAGCAGTACTTC,CASSSRDYPYEQYF
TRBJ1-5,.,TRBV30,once,TGTGCCTGGAGTCAAGGGAGCAGCAATCAGCCCCAGCATTTT,CAWSQGSSNQPQHF
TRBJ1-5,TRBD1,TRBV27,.,TGTGCCAGCAGTTTATTGCCCCCGGGACAGGGGGCTTCGCCCCAGCATTTT,CASSLLPPGQGASPQHF
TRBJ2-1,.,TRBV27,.,TGTGCCAGCAGTTTATCTGTTACGGGTAATGAGCAGTTCTTC,CASSLSVTGNEQFF
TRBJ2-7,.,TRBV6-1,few,TGTGCCAGCATTGCAGGTCTTGCCTACGAGCAGTACTTC,CASIAGLAYEQYF
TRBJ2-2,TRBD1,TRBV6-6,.,TGTGCCAGCGGGATAGGGGGCGGCACCGGGGAGCTGTTTTTC,CASGIGGGTGELFF
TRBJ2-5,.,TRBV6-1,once,TGTGCCAGCAGTGCCAGAGCGGCGCAGGCGCTAGAGACCCAGTACTTC,CASSARAAQALETQYF
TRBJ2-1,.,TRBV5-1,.,TGCGCCAGCAGCTTGGGGACTGGCAATGAGCAGTTCTTC,CASSLGTGNEQFF
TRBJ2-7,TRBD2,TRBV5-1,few,TGCGCCAGCAGCTTTTACGCTAGCGGCCCCTACGAGCAGTACTTC,CASSFYASGPYEQYF
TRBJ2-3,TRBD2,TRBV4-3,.,TGCGCCAGCAGCCAATATACTAGCGGGAAAGCTGGAGATACGCAGTATTTT,CASSQYTSGKAGDTQYF
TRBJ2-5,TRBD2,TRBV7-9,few,TGTGCCAGCAGCTTAGTACTAGCGGGGACCGGGGAGACCCAGTACTTC,CASSLVLAGTGETQYF
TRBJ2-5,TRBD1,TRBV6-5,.,TGTGCCAGCAGAACAGGGGGCCGAGAGACCCAGTACTTC,CASRTGGRETQYF
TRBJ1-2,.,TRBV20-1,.,TGCAGTGCAGGGGAGGAGGGCGGCTACACCTTC,CSAGEEGGYTF